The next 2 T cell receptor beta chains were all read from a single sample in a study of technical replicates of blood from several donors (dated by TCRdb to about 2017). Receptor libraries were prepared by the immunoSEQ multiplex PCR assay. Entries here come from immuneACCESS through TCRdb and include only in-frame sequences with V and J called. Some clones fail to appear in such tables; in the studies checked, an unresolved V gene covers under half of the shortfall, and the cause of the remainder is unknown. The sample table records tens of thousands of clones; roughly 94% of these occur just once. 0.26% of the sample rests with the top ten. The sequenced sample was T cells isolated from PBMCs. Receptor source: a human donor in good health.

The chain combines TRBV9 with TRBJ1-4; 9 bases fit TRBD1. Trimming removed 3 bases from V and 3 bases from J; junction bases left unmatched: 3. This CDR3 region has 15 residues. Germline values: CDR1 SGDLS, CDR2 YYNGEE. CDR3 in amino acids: CASSAGQGANEKLFF. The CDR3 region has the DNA TGTGCCAGCAGCGCGGGACAGGGAGCTAATGAAAAACTGTTTTTT.

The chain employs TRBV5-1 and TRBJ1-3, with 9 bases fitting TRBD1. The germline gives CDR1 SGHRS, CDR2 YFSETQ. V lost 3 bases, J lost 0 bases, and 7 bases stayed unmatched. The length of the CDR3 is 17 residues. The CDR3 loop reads CASSSGQGSGSGNTIYF. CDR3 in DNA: TGCGCCAGCAGCTCCGGACAGGGGTCCGGCTCTGGAAACACCATATATTTT.